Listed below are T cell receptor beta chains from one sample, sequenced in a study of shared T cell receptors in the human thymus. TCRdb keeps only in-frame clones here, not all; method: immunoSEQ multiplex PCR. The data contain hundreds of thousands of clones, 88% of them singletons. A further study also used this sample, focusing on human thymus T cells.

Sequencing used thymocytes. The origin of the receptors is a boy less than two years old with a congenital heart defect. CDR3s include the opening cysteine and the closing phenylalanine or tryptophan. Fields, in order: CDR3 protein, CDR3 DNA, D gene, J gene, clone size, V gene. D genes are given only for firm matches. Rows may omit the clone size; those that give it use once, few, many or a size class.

CDR3: CASSHITSLREGRNEQFF
DNA: TGCGCCAGCAGCCACATTACAAGTCTGCGGGAGGGCCGGAATGAGCAGTTCTTC
D: TRBD2
J: TRBJ2-1
size: .
V: TRBV4-3

CDR3: CASSLKTVSRRAYEQYF
DNA: TGTGCCAGCAGCTTGAAGACAGTTAGCCGCCGGGCCTACGAGCAGTACTTC
D: .
J: TRBJ2-7
size: .
V: TRBV5-4

CDR3: CASSIGGRGAILGDTQYF
DNA: TGTGCCAGTAGTATTGGCGGGAGAGGGGCCATCCTCGGAGATACGCAGTATTTT
D: TRBD2
J: TRBJ2-3
size: .
V: TRBV19

CDR3: CASSMGRGGYEQYF
DNA: TGTGCCAGTAGTATGGGTCGGGGGGGGTACGAGCAGTACTTC
D: TRBD2
J: TRBJ2-7
size: once
V: TRBV19

CDR3: CASVQAGASYEQYF
DNA: TGTGCTAGTGTTCAAGCGGGTGCCTCCTACGAGCAGTACTTC
D: .
J: TRBJ2-7
size: .
V: TRBV12-5

CDR3: CASSLTWVRTSGRREQFF
DNA: TGTGCCAGCAGTTTAACGTGGGTTAGGACATCGGGCAGGCGTGAGCAGTTCTTC
D: .
J: TRBJ2-1
size: .
V: TRBV27

CDR3: CASRNTNQPQHF
DNA: TGTGCCAGCAGGAACACCAATCAGCCCCAGCATTTT
D: .
J: TRBJ1-5
size: few
V: TRBV28

CDR3: CASSPLAGIGGEQYF
DNA: TGTGCCAGCAGCCCCCTCGCGGGAATCGGGGGGGAGCAGTACTTC
D: TRBD2
J: TRBJ2-7
size: .
V: TRBV9

CDR3: CSVARQGGGTEAFF
DNA: TGCAGCGTTGCTAGACAGGGAGGTGGCACTGAAGCTTTCTTT
D: TRBD1
J: TRBJ1-1
size: .
V: TRBV29-1

CDR3: CASRVEWEGETQYF
DNA: TGCGCCAGCAGGGTAGAATGGGAGGGAGAGACCCAGTACTTC
D: TRBD2
J: TRBJ2-5
size: once
V: TRBV5-1

CDR3: CASSSRTDTQYF
DNA: TGTGCCAGCAGTAGCCGCACAGATACGCAGTATTTT
D: .
J: TRBJ2-3
size: .
V: TRBV11-3

CDR3: CASSKMGGRLNTEAFF
DNA: TGTGCCAGCAGCAAGATGGGGGGTAGATTGAACACTGAAGCTTTCTTT
D: .
J: TRBJ1-1
size: .
V: TRBV6-4

CDR3: CASRPQGRGTEAFF
DNA: TGTGCCAGCAGACCACAGGGAAGAGGAACTGAAGCTTTCTTT
D: .
J: TRBJ1-1
size: .
V: TRBV6-5

CDR3: CASSLGRRGGLQETQYF
DNA: TGTGCCAGCAGCTTGGGTCGGAGGGGCGGCCTACAAGAGACCCAGTACTTC
D: .
J: TRBJ2-5
size: .
V: TRBV11-3

CDR3: CASSVGVGNQPQHF
DNA: TGTGCCAGTAGCGTGGGAGTGGGCAATCAGCCCCAGCATTTT
D: .
J: TRBJ1-5
size: .
V: TRBV19

CDR3: CASSPPGTSGSKTDTQYF
DNA: TGTGCCAGCTCACCACCCGGGACTAGCGGGAGTAAGACAGATACGCAGTATTTT
D: TRBD2
J: TRBJ2-3
size: .
V: TRBV18

CDR3: CAGMDFREGYNEQFF
DNA: TGTGCCGGTATGGATTTCCGGGAGGGATACAATGAGCAGTTCTTC
D: TRBD2
J: TRBJ2-1
size: .
V: TRBV2

CDR3: CAIRGSDFRVDTQYF
DNA: TGTGCCATCAGAGGAAGTGACTTCAGGGTAGATACGCAGTATTTT
D: .
J: TRBJ2-3
size: .
V: TRBV10-3

CDR3: CASSWRAGTGSPYEQYF
DNA: TGCGCCAGCAGCTGGAGGGCCGGGACAGGGTCGCCCTACGAGCAGTACTTC
D: TRBD1
J: TRBJ2-7
size: .
V: TRBV5-1

CDR3: CASSQDLYREYGYTF
DNA: TGCGCCAGCAGCCAAGATCTCTACAGGGAGTATGGCTACACCTTC
D: .
J: TRBJ1-2
size: once
V: TRBV4-3

CDR3: CAWSVGLWGGRTDTQYF
DNA: TGTGCCTGGAGTGTAGGGTTATGGGGAGGGCGCACAGATACGCAGTATTTT
D: TRBD2
J: TRBJ2-3
size: few
V: TRBV30

CDR3: CASSPGLLAVSQIPQYF
DNA: TGTGCCAGCAGCCCAGGACTACTAGCGGTATCACAGATTCCGCAGTATTTT
D: .
J: TRBJ2-3
size: .
V: TRBV21-1